The sample holds one count of the clone carrying this T cell receptor (beta chain). Its target is not known. Germline CDR1 is WSHSY and CDR2 is SAAADI. Trimming removed 8 bases from V and 2 bases from J, with 12 bases in between. The CDR3 contains 13 residues. PCR used 60 Vbeta primers and 13 Jbeta primers. Produced via immunoSEQ multiplex PCR; TCRdb's table is partial and in-frame only. The sample includes about 120,000 clones, about 75% seen only once; the top ten take less than 3%. Participants comprised healthy donors of bone marrow. This record belongs to a study of cytomegalovirus exposure and HLA in healthy donors. The study's findings and limits: Of the V segments, some could not be distinguished, including TRBV6-2 and TRBV6-3, and were excluded.

This chain connects TRBV10-2 to TRBJ1-1; the D is unclear. The sequence was collected from a woman between 40 and 55 years old in good health and CMV-seropositive. The sample consisted of PBMCs. CDR3 sequence: CASGSTVNTEAFF. The CDR3 DNA is TGCGCCAGCGGGAGTACAGTAAACACTGAAGCTTTCTTT.